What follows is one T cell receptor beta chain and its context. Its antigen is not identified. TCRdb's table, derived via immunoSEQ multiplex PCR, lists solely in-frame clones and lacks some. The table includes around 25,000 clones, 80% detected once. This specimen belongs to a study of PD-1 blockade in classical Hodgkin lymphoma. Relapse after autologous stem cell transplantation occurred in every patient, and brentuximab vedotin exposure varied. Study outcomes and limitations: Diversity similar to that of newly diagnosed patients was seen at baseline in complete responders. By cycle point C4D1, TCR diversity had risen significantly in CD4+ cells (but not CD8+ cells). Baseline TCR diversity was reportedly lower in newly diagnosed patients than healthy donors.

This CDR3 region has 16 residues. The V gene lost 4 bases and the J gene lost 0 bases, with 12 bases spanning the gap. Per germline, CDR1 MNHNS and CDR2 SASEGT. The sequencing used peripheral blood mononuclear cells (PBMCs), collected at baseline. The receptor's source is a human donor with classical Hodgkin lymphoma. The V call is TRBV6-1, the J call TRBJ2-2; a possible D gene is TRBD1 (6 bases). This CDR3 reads CASSGMGHTNTGELFF. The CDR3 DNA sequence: TGTGCCAGCAGTGGGATGGGACATACGAACACCGGGGAGCTGTTTTTT.